Sequencing of this T cell receptor beta chain was carried out in a study of molecular identifiers for immune sequencing clone quantification. The table lists this clonotype with a few counts. TCRdb itself ran the PCR reads through MiXCR, one entry per CDR3 protein. The table has approximately 320,000 distinct CDR3 sequences, over 20% seen once. In germline, CDR1 is LGHNA, CDR2 YSLEER. The CDR3 totals 16 residues. V shed 0 bases, J shed 4 bases, and the junction held 6 bases outside the gene matches. The origin of this receptor is a human donor in good health. Some libraries in this study had Jurkat cell RNA spiked in. The sequenced material came from naive CD8+ T cells from blood, with Jurkat cell RNA spiked in. Subset given: FACS-sorted CD8+CD4-CCR7+CD45RA+ naive T cells. J is TRBJ2-1 and V is TRBV4-3; 7 nucleotides line up with TRBD2. The CDR3 spells CASSQDLAGEYNEQFF. The CDR3 region has the DNA TGCGCCAGCAGCCAAGATCTGGCGGGGGAATACAATGAGCAGTTCTTC.